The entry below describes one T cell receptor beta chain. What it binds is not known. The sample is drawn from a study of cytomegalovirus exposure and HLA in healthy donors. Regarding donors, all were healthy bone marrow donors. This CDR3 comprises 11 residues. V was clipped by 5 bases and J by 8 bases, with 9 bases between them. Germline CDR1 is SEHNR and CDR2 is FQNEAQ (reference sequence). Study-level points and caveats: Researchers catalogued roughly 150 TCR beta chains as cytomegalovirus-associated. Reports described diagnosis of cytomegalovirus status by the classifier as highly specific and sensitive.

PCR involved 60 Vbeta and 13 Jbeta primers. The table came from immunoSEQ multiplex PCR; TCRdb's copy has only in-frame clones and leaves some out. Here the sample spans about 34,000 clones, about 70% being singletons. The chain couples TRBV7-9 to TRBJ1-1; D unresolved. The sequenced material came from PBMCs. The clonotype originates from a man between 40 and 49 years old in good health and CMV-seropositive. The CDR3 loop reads CASSLEREAFF. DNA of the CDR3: TGTGCCAGCAGCCTGGAGCGAGAAGCTTTCTTT.